The clone carrying this T cell receptor (beta chain) was observed many times. This sample is drawn from a study of T-cell memory formation after mild COVID-19. V shed 2 bases, J shed 0 bases, and the junction held 4 bases outside the gene matches. The CDR3 is 15 residues long. CDR1 is LGHNA and CDR2 is YSLEER in the germline V gene. TCRdb itself ran the 5' RACE reads through MiXCR, one entry per CDR3 protein. The sample has 240,000 or so distinct CDR3 sequences; 8% to 10% are singletons. This TCR came from a man in his late teens or twenties who had mild COVID-19 (a few samples of this study predate the infection). Cell type and time point are not known. Sequencing input: PBMCs or a T cell subset sorted from them (not recorded which). This chain links TRBV4-3 with TRBJ2-7; TRBD1 agrees at 7 bases. In DNA form, the CDR3 reads TGCGCCAGCAGCCAACAGACAGGGCCCTCCTACGAGCAGTACTTC. Amino acids: CASSQQTGPSYEQYF.